This T cell receptor beta chain was sequenced for a study of T cell responses to AZD1222 COVID-19 vaccine. Regarding the study as a whole: Dominant CD4 TCR responses targeted spike regions 160-218 and 743-854. Researchers took repertoire samples only after the peak T cell response had come.

A remark on this clone: Its antigen is undetermined.

Produced via immunoSEQ multiplex PCR; TCRdb's table is partial and in-frame only. The data hold 95,000 to 150,000 clones, with about 90% observed a single time. The CDR3 is 14 amino acids. Germline V gene data show CDR1 as SGHRS and CDR2 as YFSETQ. The germline V and J ends were trimmed by 0 bases and 3 bases, with 6 bases remaining between them. V gene TRBV5-1 combines with J gene TRBJ2-2, with D maybe TRBD1 (5 bases). The sample was peripheral blood, taken on day 0 of AZD1222 vaccination. The TCR sequence derives from an adult in good health. CDR3 nucleotides: TGCGCCAGCAGCTTGGGACAGCACACCGGGGAGCTGTTTTTT. Amino acids: CASSLGQHTGELFF.